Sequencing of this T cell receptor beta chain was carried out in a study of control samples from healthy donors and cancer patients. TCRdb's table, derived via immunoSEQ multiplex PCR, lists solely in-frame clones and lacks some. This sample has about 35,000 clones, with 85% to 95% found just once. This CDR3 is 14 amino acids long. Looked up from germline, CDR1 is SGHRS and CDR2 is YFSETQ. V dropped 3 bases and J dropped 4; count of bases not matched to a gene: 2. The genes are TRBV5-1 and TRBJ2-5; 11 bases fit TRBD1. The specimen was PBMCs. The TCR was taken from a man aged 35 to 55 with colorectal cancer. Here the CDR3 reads CASSSGQGVETQYF. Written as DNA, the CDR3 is TGCGCCAGCAGCTCGGGACAGGGGGTAGAGACCCAGTACTTC.